A selection of T cell receptor beta chains follows, all from one sample in a study of blood T cell repertoires in COVID-19. Libraries were prepared by immunoSEQ multiplex PCR; TCRdb keeps only in-frame clonotypes and omits some of them. Here the sample spans more than 95,000 clones, less than 90% being singletons. Input material: peripheral blood. The receptor source for this set is a man aged 65-85 years who had recovered from COVID-19. CDR3s include the opening cysteine and the closing phenylalanine or tryptophan. The D gene is left open where the match is weak. Not all rows give a size; the values are once, few, many and, for expanded clones, a class.

j_gene: TRBJ2-1
abundance: .
d_gene: TRBD1
v_gene: TRBV2
CDR3nt: TGTGCCAGCAGCAATGACAGGGGCGGTGAGCAGTTCTTC
CDR3aa: CASSNDRGGEQFF

j_gene: TRBJ1-2
abundance: .
d_gene: .
v_gene: TRBV28
CDR3nt: TGTGCCAGCAGTTGGACAGCCCTCTATGGCTACACCTTC
CDR3aa: CASSWTALYGYTF

j_gene: TRBJ2-3
abundance: .
d_gene: .
v_gene: TRBV5-5
CDR3nt: TGTGCCAGCAGCTGGGACTCCCCCGATACGCAGTATTTT
CDR3aa: CASSWDSPDTQYF

j_gene: TRBJ2-7
abundance: .
d_gene: TRBD2
v_gene: TRBV20-1
CDR3nt: TGCAGTGCTCCCAGCGGGGGCCCCCGGGACTTC
CDR3aa: CSAPSGGPRDF

j_gene: TRBJ2-3
abundance: .
d_gene: .
v_gene: TRBV7-2
CDR3nt: TGTGCCAGCAGCTTCTCTGATACGCAGTATTTT
CDR3aa: CASSFSDTQYF

j_gene: TRBJ1-4
abundance: once
d_gene: .
v_gene: TRBV27
CDR3nt: TGTGCCAGCAGTTTTCAGGGATCGGAACTGTTTTTT
CDR3aa: CASSFQGSELFF

j_gene: TRBJ2-6
abundance: once
d_gene: TRBD2
v_gene: TRBV7-9
CDR3nt: TGTGCCAGCAGCGCCGGACTAGCGGGCGGCTCTGGGGCCAACGTCCTGACTTTC
CDR3aa: CASSAGLAGGSGANVLTF

j_gene: TRBJ2-1
abundance: .
d_gene: TRBD2
v_gene: TRBV24-1
CDR3nt: TGTGCCACCAGTGGAACCCTAGCGGGAGTTAATGAGCAGTTCTTC
CDR3aa: CATSGTLAGVNEQFF

j_gene: TRBJ2-3
abundance: .
d_gene: TRBD2
v_gene: TRBV5-4
CDR3nt: TGTGCCAGCAGCTTGGGGGGGGGTATCACAGATACGCAGTATTTT
CDR3aa: CASSLGGGITDTQYF

j_gene: TRBJ2-7
abundance: once
d_gene: TRBD2
v_gene: TRBV4-3
CDR3nt: TGCGCCAGCAGCCAAGATAGGTCTAGCGGGGCCTCCTACGAGCAGTACTTC
CDR3aa: CASSQDRSSGASYEQYF

j_gene: TRBJ2-3
abundance: few
d_gene: TRBD2
v_gene: TRBV10-3
CDR3nt: TGTGCCATCAGACGGGCGGGGGGAGCGGAAGATACGCAGTATTTT
CDR3aa: CAIRRAGGAEDTQYF

j_gene: TRBJ2-3
abundance: .
d_gene: .
v_gene: TRBV21-1
CDR3nt: TGTGCCAGCAGCAAAGAGAGCGGGAGGCCCCACGATACGCAGTATTTT
CDR3aa: CASSKESGRPHDTQYF

j_gene: TRBJ1-1
abundance: .
d_gene: .
v_gene: TRBV5-5
CDR3nt: TGTGCCAGCACTCCGGGACACCATAACACTGAAGCTTTCTTT
CDR3aa: CASTPGHHNTEAFF

j_gene: TRBJ1-1
abundance: .
d_gene: .
v_gene: TRBV5-6
CDR3nt: TGTGCCAGCATCCAACAGGGCCGGGGTAACACTGAAGCTTTCTTT
CDR3aa: CASIQQGRGNTEAFF

j_gene: TRBJ1-5
abundance: .
d_gene: TRBD1
v_gene: TRBV5-8
CDR3nt: TGTGCCAGCAGCTACCCCGGGACAGGGGGCTTTGGCAATCAGCCCCAGCATTTT
CDR3aa: CASSYPGTGGFGNQPQHF

j_gene: TRBJ1-2
abundance: .
d_gene: TRBD1
v_gene: TRBV5-4
CDR3nt: TGTGCCAGCAGCTTGCCCTTCGAGGGGGCCTATGGCTACACCTTC
CDR3aa: CASSLPFEGAYGYTF

j_gene: TRBJ2-7
abundance: .
d_gene: TRBD2
v_gene: TRBV27
CDR3nt: TGTGCCAGCAGTTTAGTGTTGGCTAGCGGGGGTTATCCTCCCTACGAGCAGTACTTC
CDR3aa: CASSLVLASGGYPPYEQYF

j_gene: TRBJ1-6
abundance: .
d_gene: .
v_gene: TRBV19
CDR3nt: TGTGCCAGTAGTTACATCGGGAATTCACCCCTCCACTTT
CDR3aa: CASSYIGNSPLHF

j_gene: TRBJ2-1
abundance: .
d_gene: TRBD2
v_gene: TRBV28
CDR3nt: TGTGCCAGCAGCCCTAGCGGGAGTTACAATGAGCAGTTCTTC
CDR3aa: CASSPSGSYNEQFF

j_gene: TRBJ2-3
abundance: .
d_gene: TRBD2
v_gene: TRBV28
CDR3nt: TGTGCCAGCAGTTCCAGGACTAGCGGCGATACGCAGTATTTT
CDR3aa: CASSSRTSGDTQYF

j_gene: TRBJ1-1
abundance: .
d_gene: .
v_gene: TRBV5-4
CDR3nt: TGTGCCAGCTCGGCTGAGTCAACTAAGAACACTGAAGCTTTCTTT
CDR3aa: CASSAESTKNTEAFF

j_gene: TRBJ1-4
abundance: once
d_gene: .
v_gene: TRBV7-9
CDR3nt: TGTGCCAGCAGCTTCCGGGGAACAAGGGATGAAAAACTGTTTTTT
CDR3aa: CASSFRGTRDEKLFF

j_gene: TRBJ2-3
abundance: .
d_gene: TRBD2
v_gene: TRBV5-4
CDR3nt: TGTGCCAGCAGCTCCAAAGCGACTAGCGGGGGGGATACGCAGTATTTT
CDR3aa: CASSSKATSGGDTQYF

j_gene: TRBJ1-1
abundance: once
d_gene: .
v_gene: TRBV19
CDR3nt: TGTGCCAGTAGTGGGGGGGGTTCCGCGACTGAAGCTTTCTTT
CDR3aa: CASSGGGSATEAFF

j_gene: TRBJ1-3
abundance: .
d_gene: .
v_gene: TRBV29-1
CDR3nt: TGCAGCGCCATGCCGGGGAGCTCTGGAAACACCATATATTTT
CDR3aa: CSAMPGSSGNTIYF

j_gene: TRBJ2-7
abundance: many
d_gene: TRBD2
v_gene: TRBV7-9
CDR3nt: TGTGCCAGCAGCGAGGGACTAGCGGGTTCCTACGAGCAGTACTTC
CDR3aa: CASSEGLAGSYEQYF

j_gene: TRBJ1-2
abundance: .
d_gene: .
v_gene: TRBV19
CDR3nt: TGTGCCAGTACTCAAAGGGGGACACCACCTAACTATGGCTACACCTTC
CDR3aa: CASTQRGTPPNYGYTF

j_gene: TRBJ1-5
abundance: once
d_gene: TRBD1
v_gene: TRBV6-6
CDR3nt: TGTGCCAGCAGTTACGTGGGACAGGGGGGTCAGCCCCAGCATTTT
CDR3aa: CASSYVGQGGQPQHF

j_gene: TRBJ2-7
abundance: .
d_gene: TRBD1
v_gene: TRBV13
CDR3nt: TGTGCCAGCAGCGATCGGGACAGGGGGGTTGGCGAGCAGTACTTC
CDR3aa: CASSDRDRGVGEQYF

j_gene: TRBJ2-5
abundance: .
d_gene: .
v_gene: TRBV24-1
CDR3nt: TGTGCCACCAGTGGTCACAGCTTTCAAGAGACCCAGTACTTC
CDR3aa: CATSGHSFQETQYF

j_gene: TRBJ1-3
abundance: .
d_gene: TRBD1
v_gene: TRBV4-2
CDR3nt: TGTGCCAGCAGCCAAGTGAACTTGCTGGACAGGGGGTCAGGAAACACCATATATTTT
CDR3aa: CASSQVNLLDRGSGNTIYF

j_gene: TRBJ2-1
abundance: .
d_gene: TRBD1
v_gene: TRBV9
CDR3nt: TGTGCCAGCAGCGAGGGACAGGGGGCCTTCTATGAGCAGTTCTTC
CDR3aa: CASSEGQGAFYEQFF

j_gene: TRBJ2-1
abundance: once
d_gene: TRBD2
v_gene: TRBV29-1
CDR3nt: TGCAGCGTCCCGTCTGGGGGGGTCTCCTACAATGAGCAGTTCTTC
CDR3aa: CSVPSGGVSYNEQFF

j_gene: TRBJ2-2
abundance: .
d_gene: .
v_gene: TRBV7-3
CDR3nt: TGTGCCAGCAGCTTAGGCTACACCGGGGAGCTGTTTTTT
CDR3aa: CASSLGYTGELFF

j_gene: TRBJ2-1
abundance: .
d_gene: .
v_gene: TRBV2
CDR3nt: TGTGCCAGCAGTGAAGCAGAGACAGGTAGGGCCAATGAGCAGTTCTTC
CDR3aa: CASSEAETGRANEQFF

j_gene: TRBJ2-3
abundance: .
d_gene: TRBD1
v_gene: TRBV28
CDR3nt: TGTGCCAGCAGTACACAGGGGACAGATACGCAGTATTTT
CDR3aa: CASSTQGTDTQYF

j_gene: TRBJ1-3
abundance: .
d_gene: .
v_gene: TRBV7-6
CDR3nt: TGTGCCAGCAGTCCGGATCCCGGGAGCACCATATATTTT
CDR3aa: CASSPDPGSTIYF

j_gene: TRBJ1-1
abundance: .
d_gene: .
v_gene: TRBV19
CDR3nt: TGTGCCAGTAGTTTGGGAGGTTGGGACACTGAAGCTTTCTTT
CDR3aa: CASSLGGWDTEAFF

j_gene: TRBJ1-3
abundance: .
d_gene: TRBD1
v_gene: TRBV5-1
CDR3nt: TGCGCCAGCAGCCAAGACAGGGCAGGTGGAAACACCATATATTTT
CDR3aa: CASSQDRAGGNTIYF

j_gene: TRBJ2-1
abundance: .
d_gene: TRBD2
v_gene: TRBV27
CDR3nt: TGTGCCAGCAGTTTATTCGGGGGGAAAGGATCCAATGAGCAGTTCTTC
CDR3aa: CASSLFGGKGSNEQFF

j_gene: TRBJ2-5
abundance: .
d_gene: .
v_gene: TRBV11-3
CDR3nt: TGTGCCAGCAGCTCGAATACGGCCGGGGAGACCCAGTACTTC
CDR3aa: CASSSNTAGETQYF

j_gene: TRBJ2-5
abundance: .
d_gene: .
v_gene: TRBV2
CDR3nt: TGTGCCAGCAGTGGGGAGCTAGAGGAGACCCAGTACTTC
CDR3aa: CASSGELEETQYF

j_gene: TRBJ2-1
abundance: .
d_gene: TRBD2
v_gene: TRBV19
CDR3nt: TGTGCCAGTAGTATGCGTCTAGCGGGATACAATGAGCAGTTCTTC
CDR3aa: CASSMRLAGYNEQFF

j_gene: TRBJ1-1
abundance: .
d_gene: .
v_gene: TRBV5-5
CDR3nt: TGTGCTAGCAGCTTGTTTCAGGGAACTGAAGCTTTCTTT
CDR3aa: CASSLFQGTEAFF

j_gene: TRBJ2-2
abundance: .
d_gene: .
v_gene: TRBV12-3/TRBV12-4
CDR3nt: TGTGCCAGCAGTCGCACTAGGACCGGGGAGCTGTTTTTT
CDR3aa: CASSRTRTGELFF

j_gene: TRBJ1-5
abundance: .
d_gene: .
v_gene: TRBV2
CDR3nt: TGTGCCAGCAGTGAGCAGGGAGGTGATCAGCCCCAGCATTTT
CDR3aa: CASSEQGGDQPQHF

j_gene: TRBJ2-1
abundance: .
d_gene: TRBD2
v_gene: TRBV6-2/TRBV6-3
CDR3nt: TGTGCCAGCAGTTACCGAGCGGGAGGCTACAATGAGCAGTTCTTC
CDR3aa: CASSYRAGGYNEQFF

j_gene: TRBJ1-6
abundance: .
d_gene: .
v_gene: TRBV19
CDR3nt: TGTGCCAGTAGTCTCGGACCCCGGACATCACCCCTCCACTTT
CDR3aa: CASSLGPRTSPLHF

j_gene: TRBJ1-5
abundance: .
d_gene: TRBD1
v_gene: TRBV7-8
CDR3nt: TGTGCCAGCAGCCTACAGACAGGGATTAGCAATCAGCCCCAGCATTTT
CDR3aa: CASSLQTGISNQPQHF

j_gene: TRBJ1-3
abundance: .
d_gene: TRBD1
v_gene: TRBV25-1
CDR3nt: TGTGCCAGCAGTGGATACAGGGGCTCTGGAAACACCATATATTTT
CDR3aa: CASSGYRGSGNTIYF